The subject of this entry is one TCR beta chain. Its antigen is still unknown. This sample is drawn from a study of blood T cells in healthy people across ages. Background on the study: Per two T cells, about one barcoded beta molecule was captured through template switching.

Regarding the study as a whole: No one knew whether donors had CMV, which possibly confounded expanded clonotype changes.

Next came a second PCR, run for about 7 to 12 cycles, which used a sample-barcoded 5' primer along with a J-beta primer mix. Each cDNA was tagged by a template-switch adaptor containing 12 random nucleotides. One entry per CDR3 protein, called by TCRdb with MiXCR from the 5' RACE reads. The repertoire has about 1,600,000 distinct CDR3 sequences, roughly 40% of them found once; the top ten carry approximately 7.9%. The sample comprised blood. This receptor was taken from a woman between 18 and 29 years old in good health.

CDR3 nucleotides: TGTGCCAGCAGTTCGGGACTAGCGGGAGCGCGCGAGCAGTACTTC. Its protein product is CASSSGLAGAREQYF. J is TRBJ2-4 and V is TRBV25-1; 14 bases are a match to TRBD2. The last part of the DNA fits TRBJ2-7 better; the J call may be wrong. Germline-derived CDR1 and CDR2 are MGHDK and SYGVNS. The length of the CDR3 is 15 residues.